This T cell receptor beta chain was captured by sequencing in a study of OX40 agonist ivuxolimab in advanced cancers. This clone appeared once. Assay used: immunoSEQ multiplex PCR; TCRdb lists only in-frame clones, some missing. In the table there are 30,000 to 40,000 clones, 80% to 90% of which are singletons. V lost 1 base to trimming and J lost 7 bases, with 13 bases between them. Looked up from germline, CDR1 is KGHSH and CDR2 is LQKENI. This CDR3 comprises 15 residues. The material was CD4+ or CD8+ T cells sorted from blood, obtained in a trial of the OX40 agonist ivuxolimab. This receptor was taken from an adult with an advanced solid tumor such as melanoma, head and neck, liver or kidney cancer. V usage is TRBV18 and J usage is TRBJ2-2; the D gene could be TRBD1 or TRBD2 (5 bases each). The CDR3 here is CASSPRGPGNGELFF. CDR3 bases: TGTGCCAGCTCACCACGAGGGCCAGGGAACGGGGAGCTGTTTTTT.